The source of this T cell receptor (beta chain) is a study of sequential checkpoint blockade in melanoma. As for treatment: randomized to nivolumab then ipilimumab (arm A) or the reverse (arm B). From germline, CDR1 is SGHNT and CDR2 YENEEA. V shed 6 bases, J shed 3 bases, and the junction held 9 bases outside the gene matches. This CDR3 comprises 15 residues. Libraries were prepared by immunoSEQ multiplex PCR; TCRdb keeps only in-frame clonotypes and omits some of them. The sample has around 9,300 clones; about 25% are singletons. The genes are TRBV11-3 and TRBJ2-7; 9 bases are a match to TRBD1. The sequences come from tumor tissue (inferred from file names), collected from a patient given nivolumab and ipilimumab in sequence. The receptor was derived from a human donor with melanoma. The CDR3 DNA is TGTGCCAGCAGTTCTATTTCGGACAGGGGCTACGAGCAGTACTTC. It yields the protein CASSSISDRGYEQYF.